Below, 18 T cell receptor beta chains from the same sample are listed, as sequenced in a study of cytomegalovirus exposure and HLA in healthy donors. The PCR was carried out with 60 Vbeta primers and 13 Jbeta primers. The table came from immunoSEQ multiplex PCR; TCRdb's copy has only in-frame clones and leaves some out. The sample has around 63,000 clones, roughly three quarters seen once; the top ten hold about 2.7%. Input material: PBMCs. All receptors derive from a woman in her thirties in good health and CMV-seronegative.

The chain links TRBV19 to TRBJ1-1; D is uncertain. CDR3 length: 13 amino acids. Germline V lookup: CDR1 LNHDA, CDR2 SQIVND (reference sequence). The V and J ends lost 4 bases and 3 bases respectively, with 9 bases between them. The CDR3 bases are TGTGCCAGTAGTACCTCGAGGGACACTGAAGCTTTCTTT. Protein product: CASSTSRDTEAFF.

The genes are TRBV2 and TRBJ1-2, with 10 bases identical to TRBD1. Losses at the gene ends were 6 bases for V and 8 bases for J; bases not matched to a gene: 9. The germline CDR1 and CDR2 sequences are SNHLY and FYNNEI. The CDR3 is 14 residues long. In DNA, the CDR3 is TGTGCCAGCAGGGGGGGGGACAGGGGCTACGGCTACACCTTC. Translating gives CASRGGDRGYGYTF. Based on the CDR3 plus reference TRBV2 and TRBJ1-2, the full variable domain is EPEVTQTPSHQVTQMGQEVILRCVPISNHLYFYWYRQILGQKVEFLVSFYNNEISEKSEIFDDQFSVERPDGSNFTLKIRSTKLEDSAMYFCASRGGDRGYGYTFGSGTRLTVV.

This clone was recorded a few times. V is TRBV19 and J is TRBJ1-1; TRBD1 is a possible D gene (6 bases). V shed 8 bases and J shed 4 bases, with 14 bases lying between them. Germline CDR1 reads LNHDA; CDR2 reads SQIVND (reference sequence). The CDR3 consists of 13 residues. This CDR3 reads CASSQGQFTEAFF. The CDR3 region has the DNA TGTGCCAGTTCCCAAGGACAGTTCACTGAAGCTTTCTTT.

The chain is built from TRBV30 and TRBJ1-2; 7 positions agree with TRBD1. The CDR3 totals 13 residues. The ends lost 7 bases at V and 3 bases at J; junction bases unmatched: 8. Germline lookup yields CDR1 GTSNPN and CDR2 SVGIG (reference sequence). Here the CDR3 DNA reads TGTGCCTCACGGAGGCAGGGGGACTATGGCTACACCTTC. Translation gives CASRRQGDYGYTF.

This rearrangement joins TRBV7-8 to TRBJ2-1, with 7 bases identical to TRBD2. Germline loops: CDR1 SGHVS, CDR2 FQNEAQ. The CDR3 runs 16 residues. V lost 1 base, J lost 0 bases, and 3 bases stayed unmatched. The CDR3 here is CASSLVGGGSYNEQFF. The CDR3 DNA sequence: TGTGCCAGCAGCTTAGTGGGGGGGGGCTCCTACAATGAGCAGTTCTTC.

The chain is built from TRBV12-5 and TRBJ1-5; unclear D gene. From germline, CDR1 is LGHNT and CDR2 FRNRAP. This CDR3 region has 19 residues. Trimming stripped 0 bases from V and 3 bases from J, with 21 bases between. Here the CDR3 reads CASGLVNISADILNQPQHF. In DNA form, the CDR3 reads TGTGCTAGTGGTTTGGTGAATATATCGGCAGACATACTCAATCAGCCCCAGCATTTT.

The CDR3 region is CATGGRGGEETQYF. CDR3 nucleotides: TGTGCCACCGGCGGCCGGGGAGGCGAAGAGACCCAGTACTTC. This chain links TRBV6-1 with TRBJ2-5; D might be TRBD2 (6 bases). This CDR3 contains 14 residues. The germline V gene has CDR1 MNHNS and CDR2 SASEGT. The V gene lost 10 bases and the J gene lost 3 bases, with 18 bases spanning the gap.

The chain is built from TRBV5-4 and TRBJ2-6; 9 nucleotides agree with TRBD1. The CDR3 is made up of 18 amino acids. J was trimmed by 0 bases and V by 5 bases; bases with no gene match: 9. Germline V lookup: CDR1 SGHNT, CDR2 YYREEE (reference sequence). CDR3 DNA sequence: TGTGCCAGCAGTTATCCGGGACAGGGTTTCTCTGGGGCCAACGTCCTGACTTTC. This sequence encodes CASSYPGQGFSGANVLTF.

This chain joins TRBV6-1 and TRBJ2-7; 8 bases agree with TRBD2. Trimming at V came to 7 bases and at J to 4 bases, leaving 12 bases not matched to a gene. There are 15 residues in the CDR3. Germline V gives CDR1 MNHNS, CDR2 SASEGT. This chain's CDR3 is CASNQPGLDTYEQYF. In DNA form, the CDR3 reads TGTGCCAGCAACCAACCGGGACTAGATACTTACGAGCAGTACTTC.

The gene calls are TRBV19 and TRBJ2-7, with TRBD1 matching 8 bases. This CDR3 is built from 14 residues. The ends lost 4 bases at V and 4 bases at J; junction bases unmatched: 6. CDR1 and CDR2 from the germline V gene are LNHDA and SQIVND (reference sequence). DNA for the CDR3: TGTGCCAGTAGTACTCAGGGGGCGGATTACGAGCAGTACTTC. This sequence encodes CASSTQGADYEQYF.

This clone was counted once. The V gene is TRBV7-3, the J gene TRBJ2-5; the match to TRBD1 covers 7 bases. Germline V gene data show CDR1 as SGHTA and CDR2 as FQGTGA. This CDR3 is built from 13 residues. Trimming removed 5 bases from V and 4 bases from J; junction bases left unmatched: 4. The DNA of the CDR3 is TGTGCCAGCAGCCGACAGGGTACAGAGACCCAGTACTTC. Residues: CASSRQGTETQYF. The full variable domain, with the rest looked up from reference TRBV7-3 and TRBJ2-5, is GAGVSQTPSNKVTEKGKYVELRCDPISGHTALYWYRQSLGQGPEFLIYFQGTGAADDSGLPNDRFFAVRPEGSVSTLKIQRTERGDSAVYLCASSRQGTETQYFGPGTRLLVL.

There are a few counts of this clone. The rearrangement links TRBV5-1 to TRBJ2-5; 8 positions match TRBD2. Germline V CDR1 and CDR2: SGHRS, YFSETQ. The CDR3 runs 16 residues. The J segment lost 1 base and the V segment lost 6 bases, leaving 11 bases of the junction unmatched. CDR3 bases: TGCGCCAGCATCCGGGAGGGCGGGGGACCCCAAGAGACCCAGTACTTC. Its translation: CASIREGGGPQETQYF. Full variable domain (remainder filled in from reference TRBV5-1 and TRBJ2-5): KAGVTQTPRYLIKTRGQQVTLSCSPISGHRSVSWYQQTPGQGLQFLFEYFSETQRNKGNFPGRFSGRQFSNSRSEMNVSTLELGDSALYLCASIREGGGPQETQYFGPGTRLLVL.

This chain connects TRBV5-4 to TRBJ2-3, with D perhaps TRBD1 (6 bases). With 5 bases removed from V and 0 bases from J, the gap between germline ends came to 10 bases. There are 14 residues in the CDR3. Germline V gives CDR1 SGHNT, CDR2 YYREEE (reference sequence). This CDR3 reads CASSPDSSTDTQYF. The CDR3 DNA is TGTGCCAGCAGTCCGGACAGTAGCACAGATACGCAGTATTTT.

This clone appeared a single time. The chain recombines TRBV5-5 with TRBJ1-5, with D unclear. The CDR3 covers 16 residues. Trimming took 0 bases from V and 3 from J, leaving 13 bases between them. The V gene's germline CDR1 is SGHKS and CDR2 YYEKEE (reference sequence). CDR3 DNA: TGTGCCAGCAGCTTGGAGGCAGGCGTACTCAATCAGCCCCAGCATTTT. Residues: CASSLEAGVLNQPQHF.

The chain couples TRBV11-2 to TRBJ1-2; 8 nucleotides match TRBD1. Germline assignment: CDR1 SGHAT and CDR2 FQNNGV. Germline trimming cut 5 bases from V and 6 bases from J; bases unmatched to any gene: 8. CDR3 length: 14 residues. The CDR3 DNA reads TGTGCCAGCAGCCCGGGACAGGCGACGGATGGCTACACCTTC. Translation gives CASSPGQATDGYTF.

This clone was counted once. The chain recombines TRBV30 with TRBJ1-4; D remains ambiguous. CDR1 and CDR2 from the germline V gene are GTSNPN and SVGIG (reference sequence). This CDR3 region has 14 residues. Trimming took 1 base from V and 6 from J, leaving 12 bases between them. The CDR3, as DNA: TGTGCCTGGAGTGCAGGACTGCCCTATGAAAAACTGTTTTTT. Amino acids: CAWSAGLPYEKLFF.

The chain uses TRBV4-1 and TRBJ2-5; D gene unclear. Germline V gene sequence: CDR1 MGHRA, CDR2 YSYEKL. V lost 5 bases and J lost 1, with 11 bases in between. The CDR3 has 14 amino acids. DNA of the CDR3: TGCGCCAGCAGCTTAACAGAAACCCAAGAGACCCAGTACTTC. Protein sequence: CASSLTETQETQYF.

The V gene is TRBV7-2, the J gene TRBJ1-1; possibly TRBD1 for D (6 bases). The CDR3 contains 14 residues. Per germline, CDR1 SGHTA and CDR2 FQGNSA. V was pared by 8 bases and J by 6 bases, with 19 bases between. CDR3 loop: CASAVSRGSPEAFF. The CDR3 DNA follows: TGTGCCAGCGCAGTATCCAGGGGTTCGCCTGAAGCTTTCTTT.